This T cell receptor (beta chain) was found in a study of shared clonotypes between healthy human individuals. TCRdb's copy holds only in-frame clones and misses some; the assay was immunoSEQ multiplex PCR. The sample lists about 1.5 million clones; 95% to 99% were seen once. CDR1 SGHRS and CDR2 YFSETQ come from the germline V gene. CDR3 length: 16 residues. Trimming took off 2 bases at V and 4 bases at J, with 16 bases between the two ends. Sequenced material: naive CD4+ T cells sorted from blood. Noted subset: CD45RA+ positively selected. This chain links TRBV5-1 with TRBJ2-1; the D gene is possibly TRBD1 (6 bases). The sequence derives from a man younger than 45 in good health. CDR3 nucleotides: TGCGCCAGCAGCTTAATTGCCGGGACAAGTTACAATGAGCAGTTCTTC. Amino acids: CASSLIAGTSYNEQFF.